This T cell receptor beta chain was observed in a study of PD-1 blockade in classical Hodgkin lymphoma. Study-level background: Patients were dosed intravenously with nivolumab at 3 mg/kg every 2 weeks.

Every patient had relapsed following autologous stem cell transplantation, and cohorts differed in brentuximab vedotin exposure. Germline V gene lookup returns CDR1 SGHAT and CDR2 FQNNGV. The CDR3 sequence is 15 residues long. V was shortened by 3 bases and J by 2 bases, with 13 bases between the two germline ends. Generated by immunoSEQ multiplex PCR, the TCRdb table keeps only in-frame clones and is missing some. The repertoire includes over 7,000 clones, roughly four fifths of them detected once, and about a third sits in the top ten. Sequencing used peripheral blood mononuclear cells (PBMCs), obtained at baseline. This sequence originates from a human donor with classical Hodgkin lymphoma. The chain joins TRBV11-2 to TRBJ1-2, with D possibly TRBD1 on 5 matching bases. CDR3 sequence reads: CASSLGTLGNYGYTF. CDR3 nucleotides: TGTGCCAGCAGCTTGGGGACCCTGGGGAACTATGGCTACACCTTC.